A single sample gave rise to the 29 T cell receptor beta chains below, sequenced in a study of T cell responses to AZD1222 COVID-19 vaccine. The repertoire was sequenced with immunoSEQ multiplex PCR; TCRdb's copy has only in-frame clones and lacks some. The table shows 95,000 to 150,000 clones, with around nine tenths occurring only once. Sample: peripheral blood, taken on day 0 of AZD1222 vaccination. The receptors come from an adult in good health.

This clone was observed a handful of times. Other DNA sequences in this specimen translate into the identical CDR3. The chain carries TRBV9 and TRBJ2-1; TRBD2 is a possible D gene (5 bases). The length of the CDR3 is 15 residues. Germline V gene sequence: CDR1 SGDLS, CDR2 YYNGEE. V was pared by 0 bases and J by 0 bases, with 7 bases between. The CDR3 is CASSVVGSSYNEQFF. CDR3 in DNA: TGTGCCAGCAGCGTAGTTGGGAGCTCCTACAATGAGCAGTTCTTC.

CDR3 amino acids: CASSQDYGQGGYTF. The CDR3 DNA follows: TGTGCCAGCAGCCAAGATTACGGCCAGGGTGGCTACACCTTC. The chain is built from TRBV3-1 (or the pseudogene TRBV3-2) and TRBJ1-2, with D maybe TRBD1 (5 bases). The V gene lost 0 bases and the J gene lost 7 bases, with 12 bases spanning the gap. This CDR3 spans 14 amino acids. CDR1 and CDR2 from the germline V gene are LGHDT and YNNKEL (reference sequence).

The chain joins TRBV6-5 to TRBJ1-2, with D perhaps matching TRBD1 (5 bases). The CDR3 runs to 16 residues. Trimming removed 1 base at V and 4 bases at J, with 16 bases between. Germline V gives CDR1 MNHEY, CDR2 SVGAGI. CDR3 region: CASSYWGDRTVYGYTF. CDR3 bases: TGTGCCAGCAGTTACTGGGGGGACCGGACCGTCTATGGCTACACCTTC.

CDR3: CASGGTGHREQYF. The CDR3 DNA sequence: TGTGCCAGCGGAGGGACAGGCCACAGGGAGCAGTACTTC. This sequence joins TRBV2 and TRBJ2-7, with TRBD1 identical over 8 bases. Losses at the gene ends were 8 bases for V and 7 bases for J; bases not matched to a gene: 10. This CDR3 is built from 13 residues. Germline assignment: CDR1 SNHLY and CDR2 FYNNEI.

For the CDR3, the DNA is TGTGCCAGTAGTAAGGACAGGGACAATCAGCCCCAGCATTTT. Its protein is CASSKDRDNQPQHF. V usage is TRBV19 and J usage is TRBJ1-5; TRBD1 aligns across 8 bases. J gave up 3 bases and V 4 bases, and 2 bases lay outside the gene matches. Germline assignment: CDR1 LNHDA and CDR2 SQIVND (reference sequence). This CDR3 spans 14 amino acids.

The gene calls are TRBV27 and TRBJ2-2; TRBD1 matches 10 bases. With 5 bases clipped from V and 3 bases from J, the junction kept 6 bases outside the gene matches. This CDR3 contains 16 residues. In germline, CDR1 is MNHEY, CDR2 SMNVEV (reference sequence). The CDR3 DNA follows: TGTGCCAGCAGTCCCAGACAGGGGGCAGACACCGGGGAGCTGTTTTTT. Translated: CASSPRQGADTGELFF.

This chain links TRBV7-2 with TRBJ1-4; no clear D gene. The length of the CDR3 is 16 residues. V gave up 5 bases and J gave up 0 bases, with 13 bases separating them. The germline V gene has CDR1 SGHTA and CDR2 FQGNSA. CDR3 bases: TGTGCCAGCAGCCGTCGGGTCCAGTCAACTAATGAAAAACTGTTTTTT. It is translated as CASSRRVQSTNEKLFF.

V and J are TRBV9 and TRBJ2-5; 8 nucleotides line up with TRBD1. The ends lost 4 bases at V and 4 bases at J; junction bases unmatched: 12. The CDR3 length is 16 residues. Germline V gene lookup returns CDR1 SGDLS and CDR2 YYNGEE. The CDR3 nucleotides read TGTGCCAGCAGCTTCCGGACAGGGCTGAACGGAGAGACCCAGTACTTC. Its protein is CASSFRTGLNGETQYF.

V gene TRBV19 combines with J gene TRBJ1-1, with D uncertain. V was shortened by 4 bases and J by 0 bases, with 6 bases between the two germline ends. CDR3 length equals 13 residues. CDR1 and CDR2 from the germline V gene are LNHDA and SQIVND (reference sequence). CDR3 residues: CASSTTMNTEAFF. CDR3 coding DNA: TGTGCCAGTAGTACCACCATGAACACTGAAGCTTTCTTT.

This sequence joins TRBV5-1 and TRBJ1-4; 11 positions agree with TRBD1. With V trimmed by 2 bases and J by 2 bases, 2 bases remained unmatched. Germline V gives CDR1 SGHRS, CDR2 YFSETQ. The CDR3 covers 16 residues. CDR3 in amino acids: CASSLRTGGTNEKLFF. The CDR3 coding sequence is TGCGCCAGCAGCTTAAGGACAGGGGGCACTAATGAAAAACTGTTTTTT.

The rearrangement uses TRBV6-5 and TRBJ2-5, with D perhaps TRBD1 (5 bases). Trimming removed 2 bases at V and 2 bases at J, with 15 bases between. The CDR3 extends over 16 amino acids. Germline CDR1 and CDR2: MNHEY and SVGAGI. This CDR3 is CASSYNGQGIQETQYF. CDR3 bases: TGTGCCAGCAGTTACAACGGACAAGGGATACAAGAGACCCAGTACTTC.

The chain couples TRBV7-2 to TRBJ1-6, with 7 bases that match TRBD1. Germline V gene sequence: CDR1 SGHTA, CDR2 FQGNSA. CDR3 length: 15 residues. The ends lost 5 bases at V and 7 bases at J; junction bases unmatched: 8. The DNA for the CDR3 is TGTGCCAGCAGCCTTTCCGGGACAGCCAATTCACCCCTCCACTTT. Protein sequence: CASSLSGTANSPLHF.

The V call is TRBV2, the J call TRBJ1-4; 9 bases align to TRBD1. V lost 0 bases, J lost 5 bases, and 4 bases stayed unmatched. This CDR3 spans 16 amino acids. Per the germline V gene, CDR1 is SNHLY and CDR2 is FYNNEI. CDR3 nucleotides: TGTGCCAGCAGTGAAGCATCCGGGACAGGGAATGAAAAACTGTTTTTT. Its translation: CASSEASGTGNEKLFF.

V is TRBV5-4 and J is TRBJ2-7; 11 nucleotides agree with TRBD2. J was trimmed by 6 bases and V by 2 bases; bases with no gene match: 7. There are 15 residues in the CDR3. Looked up from germline, CDR1 is SGHNT and CDR2 is YYREEE (reference sequence). CDR3 amino acids: CASSFELAGVGEQYF. The CDR3 coding sequence is TGTGCCAGCAGCTTCGAACTAGCGGGAGTAGGCGAGCAGTACTTC. The full variable domain, completed using reference TRBV5-4 and TRBJ2-7, is ETGVTQSPTHLIKTRGQQVTLRCSSQSGHNTVSWYQQALGQGPQFIFQYYREEENGRGNFPPRFSGLQFPNYSSELNVNALELDDSALYLCASSFELAGVGEQYFGPGTRLTVT.

This rearrangement joins TRBV3-1 (or the pseudogene TRBV3-2) to TRBJ1-2, with unresolved D. Germline-derived CDR1 and CDR2 are LGHDT and YNNKEL (reference sequence). This CDR3 region has 12 residues. The ends were cut back, 5 bases at V and 6 bases at J, with 10 bases in the middle. The CDR3 DNA sequence: TGTGCCAGCAGCGTTGACACGAATGGCTACACCTTC. It yields the protein CASSVDTNGYTF.

The chain joins TRBV18 to TRBJ1-3; D is unclear. This CDR3 contains 14 residues. CDR1 is KGHSH and CDR2 is LQKENI in the germline V gene. V was pared by 3 bases and J by 7 bases, with 13 bases between. CDR3 DNA: TGTGCCAGCTCACCGGCGGGAGTCTCCAACACCATATATTTT. Translated: CASSPAGVSNTIYF.

This chain joins TRBV29-1 and TRBJ2-3; a weak D match, TRBD1 (5 bases). In germline, CDR1 is SQVTM, CDR2 ANQGSEA. The CDR3 contains 13 residues. Trimming pared 5 bases from V and 4 bases from J, leaving 13 bases between. The CDR3 is CSVQQGAADTQYF. DNA for the CDR3: TGCAGCGTTCAACAAGGGGCAGCAGATACGCAGTATTTT.

The chain employs TRBV27 and TRBJ1-1; D is possibly TRBD1 (6 bases). Trimming took off 5 bases at V and 5 bases at J, with 15 bases between the two ends. CDR3 length equals 14 residues. Germline loops: CDR1 MNHEY, CDR2 SMNVEV (reference sequence). CDR3 region: CASSPLGGHTEAFF. The DNA for the CDR3 is TGTGCCAGCAGTCCGCTGGGGGGGCATACTGAAGCTTTCTTT.

This clone was found a few times. The chain carries TRBV4-2 and TRBJ1-5; the match to TRBD1 covers 9 bases. CDR1 and CDR2 from the germline V gene are LGHNA and YNFKEQ. This CDR3 spans 15 amino acids. With V trimmed by 5 bases and J by 4 bases, 6 bases remained unmatched. The CDR3 reads CASSVQGAVNQPQHF. For the CDR3, the DNA is TGTGCCAGCAGCGTACAGGGGGCGGTGAATCAGCCCCAGCATTTT.

CDR3 region: CASSWGLAEATQYF. DNA of the CDR3: TGTGCCAGCAGTTGGGGACTAGCGGAGGCGACCCAGTACTTC. The chain uses TRBV6-2 or TRBV6-3 and TRBJ2-5; 11 bases fit TRBD2. The CDR3 has 14 amino acids. Germline CDR1 is MNHEY and CDR2 is SVGEGT. V dropped 4 bases and J dropped 7; count of bases not matched to a gene: 5.

This rearrangement joins TRBV6-5 to TRBJ1-4; perhaps TRBD1 as D (5 bases). The CDR3 runs 16 residues. Germline V gene lookup returns CDR1 MNHEY and CDR2 SVGAGI. V was pared by 2 bases and J by 8 bases, with 18 bases between. CDR3 in amino acids: CASSYGQSGGEEKLFF. CDR3 DNA sequence: TGTGCCAGCAGTTACGGCCAGTCTGGGGGAGAAGAAAAACTGTTTTTT.

This sequence joins TRBV6-6 and TRBJ2-2, with a weak D call TRBD2 (6 bases). The ends were cut back, 6 bases at V and 4 bases at J, with 12 bases in the middle. CDR1 is MNHNY, CDR2 SVGAGI, per germline (reference sequence). This CDR3 is 14 amino acids long. CDR3 sequence reads: CASRMGGPTGELFF. CDR3 DNA: TGTGCCAGCAGGATGGGGGGTCCCACCGGGGAGCTGTTTTTT.

Note on this clone: Additional DNA sequences in this sample encode the identical CDR3. The chain joins TRBV28 to TRBJ2-6; TRBD1 is a possible D gene (5 bases). The CDR3 is 15 residues long. Germline CDR1 MDHEN, CDR2 SYDVKM. The ends were cut back, 4 bases at V and 1 base at J, with 8 bases in the middle. Here the CDR3 DNA reads TGTGCCAGCAGTTCTCAGGGTTCTGGGGCCAACGTCCTGACTTTC. Translating gives CASSSQGSGANVLTF.

The chain joins TRBV7-9 to TRBJ1-1; the match to TRBD1 covers 7 bases. The CDR3 runs to 12 residues. Germline values: CDR1 SEHNR, CDR2 FQNEAQ (reference sequence). Unmatched junction bases numbered 2, after V lost 3 bases and J lost 7 bases. The CDR3 nucleotides read TGTGCCAGCAGCTTGGGGACAGTTGAAGCTTTCTTT. Protein product: CASSLGTVEAFF.

Here the CDR3 reads CASSEMSRDFYNEQFF. CDR3 DNA sequence: TGCGCCAGCAGTGAGATGTCCCGGGACTTCTACAATGAGCAGTTCTTC. The chain joins TRBV10-1 to TRBJ2-1; D possibly corresponds to TRBD2 (6 bases). V was pared by 2 bases and J by 3 bases, with 14 bases between. Germline V gene lookup returns CDR1 WNHNN and CDR2 SYGVQD (reference sequence). This CDR3 comprises 16 residues.

This clone was picked up a small number of times. The chain carries TRBV29-1 and TRBJ2-3; D might be TRBD2 (5 bases). CDR3 size: 14 residues. V was shortened by 4 bases and J by 4 bases, with 15 bases between the two germline ends. Germline V gene data show CDR1 as SQVTM and CDR2 as ANQGSEA. The CDR3 loop is CSVAAGELADTQYF. For the CDR3, the DNA is TGCAGCGTTGCGGCGGGCGAACTAGCAGATACGCAGTATTTT.

The chain carries TRBV14 and TRBJ2-7, with unresolved D. This CDR3 contains 13 residues. CDR1 is SGHDN and CDR2 is FVKESK in the germline V gene. Trimming cost V 3 bases and J 4 bases, with 10 bases left between them. The CDR3 bases are TGTGCCAGCAGCCACGGTCGGCGGTACGAGCAGTACTTC. It encodes CASSHGRRYEQYF. The whole variable domain, remainder taken from reference TRBV14 and TRBJ2-7, is EAGVTQFPSHSVIEKGQTVTLRCDPISGHDNLYWYRRVMGKEIKFLLHFVKESKQDESGMPNNRFLAERTGGTYSTLKVQPAELEDSGVYFCASSHGRRYEQYFGPGTRLTVT.

V gene TRBV2 combines with J gene TRBJ2-2; 7 nucleotides align to TRBD2. The CDR3 runs 13 residues. Germline CDR1 is SNHLY and CDR2 is FYNNEI. The V and J ends lost 5 bases and 5 bases, in that order; junction bases with no gene match: 2. CDR3 coding DNA: TGTGCCAGCAGTATACTAGCGACCGGGGAGCTGTTTTTT. Its protein product is CASSILATGELFF. Variable domain in full (rest from reference TRBV2 and TRBJ2-2): EPEVTQTPSHQVTQMGQEVILRCVPISNHLYFYWYRQILGQKVEFLVSFYNNEISEKSEIFDDQFSVERPDGSNFTLKIRSTKLEDSAMYFCASSILATGELFFGEGSRLTVL.

The genes are TRBV7-2 and TRBJ2-7; TRBD2 matches at 11 bases. The CDR3 runs to 16 residues. Trimming at V came to 5 bases and at J to 1 base, leaving 7 bases not matched to a gene. CDR1 is SGHTA and CDR2 is FQGNSA in the germline V gene. CDR3: CASSRTSGSRSYEQYF. As DNA, the CDR3 is TGTGCCAGCAGCCGTACTAGCGGGAGTAGGTCCTACGAGCAGTACTTC.